The T cell receptor beta chain described here comes from a study of blood T cell repertoires in COVID-19. On the study more broadly: Nucleic acid was either cDNA or gDNA, and it came from T cells, B-cell-depleted T cells, or PBMCs.

The ends were cut back, 5 bases at V and 2 bases at J, with 27 bases in the middle. Germline lookup yields CDR1 MNHNY and CDR2 SVGAGI (reference sequence). The CDR3 extends over 19 amino acids. Assay used: immunoSEQ multiplex PCR; TCRdb lists only in-frame clones, some missing. Among about 280,000 clones listed, roughly 89% were seen once. This TCR derives from a woman under 30 with acute COVID-19. Sequenced input: PBMCs or T cells enriched from blood (not recorded which). The chain is built from TRBV6-6 and TRBJ1-1; D unresolved. The CDR3 coding sequence is TGTGCCAGCAGTCACAGACCCGCGTTTCGTTCGCCGGGAAACACTGAAGCTTTCTTT. Translation gives CASSHRPAFRSPGNTEAFF.